This is a list of T cell receptor beta chains from one sample in a study of post-analysis software for immune sequencing data. TCRdb analysed the PCR reads with MiXCR anew, one entry per CDR3 protein. The sample has 350,000 to 500,000 distinct CDR3 sequences; 39% are singletons. Material: blood. The receptor source for this set is a girl aged 2 to 10 with multiple sclerosis. Both conserved end residues are part of each CDR3. D genes are given only for firm matches. Rows may omit the clone size; those that give it use once, few, many or a size class.

cdr3_nt cdr3_aa v_call d_call j_call clone_size
TGTGCCATCAGTGACCCCGGGACAGGGGATGGCTACACCTTC CAISDPGTGDGYTF TRBV10-3 TRBD1 TRBJ1-2 .
TGTGCCACCAGTTTGGGGGGTATTGGAGATACGCAGTATTTT CATSLGGIGDTQYF TRBV24-1 . TRBJ2-3 .
TGTGCCAGCAGCTTAGTGCGGGGGGGCTTCTATGAGCAGTTCTTC CASSLVRGGFYEQFF TRBV7-3 TRBD2 TRBJ2-1 few
TGTGCCAGCAGCTTATTAGAGTCCCAGATGTTTGAGCAGTACTTC CASSLLESQMFEQYF TRBV7-6 . TRBJ2-7 .
TGTGCCAGCAGCGTGGTTCCGGGACTAGTCAGACCAGATACGCGGTATTTT CASSVVPGLVRPDTRYF TRBV9 TRBD2 TRBJ2-3 .
TGTGCCAGCAGATTAGGACTAGCCAGCTCGCGACAGTACTTC CASRLGLASSRQYF TRBV28 TRBD2 TRBJ2-7 few
TGTGCCAGCAGCAAAGCGCGCAGGGGGGCTGGTGAGCAGTTCTTC CASSKARRGAGEQFF TRBV21-1 . TRBJ2-1 .
TGTGCCAGCAGCGGACAGGGTCTCCCTAACTATGGCTACACCTTC CASSGQGLPNYGYTF TRBV12-3/TRBV12-4 TRBD1 TRBJ1-2 many
TGTGCCAGCAGTGAATATATTGGAGGACAGGCTGGAAACATTCAGTACTTC CASSEYIGGQAGNIQYF TRBV6-1 TRBD1 TRBJ2-4 .
TGTGCCAGCAGCGTAGCCCCGAACAATGAGCAGTTCTTC CASSVAPNNEQFF TRBV9 . TRBJ2-1 few
TGTGCCAGCAGTTTGGGGGGGGCAGTCTGGTACGAGCAGTACTTC CASSLGGAVWYEQYF TRBV28 . TRBJ2-7 .
TGTGCCAGCAGTGTATCAGGGTGGGTTGAGCAGTTCTTC CASSVSGWVEQFF TRBV6-5 . TRBJ2-1 few
TGTGCCGGCAGCCCTCAAGATACGCAGTATTTT CAGSPQDTQYF TRBV9 . TRBJ2-3 few
TGTGCCAGCAGCGGGTGGACTAGCGGGAGTCGAGAGACCCAGTACTTC CASSGWTSGSRETQYF TRBV7-2 TRBD2 TRBJ2-5 few
TGTGCCACCAGCAGAGAGAGCAGCAGGGGCTATGGCTACACCTTC CATSRESSRGYGYTF TRBV15 . TRBJ1-2 few
TGTGCCACCAGTGTGGACAGGGTTGCGGGAGGGGGCAATGAGCAGTTCTTC CATSVDRVAGGGNEQFF TRBV24-1 . TRBJ2-1 .
TGTGCCAGCAGTTTGGGCCTAGATGAGCAGTTCTTC CASSLGLDEQFF TRBV12-3/TRBV12-4 . TRBJ2-1 few
TGTGCCAGCAGTGATCCTGGGACAGGGGGCGAGTACGAGCAGTACTTC CASSDPGTGGEYEQYF TRBV6-1 TRBD1 TRBJ2-7 once
TGTGCCAGCACCGGACTAGCGGGAGGGGCAGATACGCAGTATTTT CASTGLAGGADTQYF TRBV7-9 TRBD2 TRBJ2-3 .
TGTGCCAGCAGTTACGCCGGCAGCCCCTACGAGCAGTACTTC CASSYAGSPYEQYF TRBV6-5 . TRBJ2-7 .
TGTGCCAGCAGTTACTCGACCCTAATACTAGCGGAGGTTCCCTCCTACGAGCAGTACTTC CASSYSTLILAEVPSYEQYF TRBV6-5 TRBD2 TRBJ2-7 .
TGTGCCACCAGCAGAGATCGGTACAGGGCACGGGTAGACGCTGAAGCTTTCTTT CATSRDRYRARVDAEAFF TRBV15 . TRBJ1-1 few
TGCGCCAGCAGCTTGTTCGGCAGGGGGCAAGCCAAAAACATTCAGTACTTC CASSLFGRGQAKNIQYF TRBV5-1 TRBD1 TRBJ2-4 .
TGTGCCAGCAGCCGCGACGTTAGCGGACCCACCTACGAGCAGTACTTC CASSRDVSGPTYEQYF TRBV4-2 . TRBJ2-7 .
TGTGCCAGCAGTTCTCCTCCCGGGACAGGGGGCGAGTATGGCTACACCTTC CASSSPPGTGGEYGYTF TRBV27 TRBD1 TRBJ1-2 .
TGTGCCAGCAGTCCCGGAGCCTTCGGGTACGAGCAGTACTTC CASSPGAFGYEQYF TRBV6-5 . TRBJ2-7 few
TGCAGTGCGGAGCTAGCGGGACTCACAGATACGCAGTATTTT CSAELAGLTDTQYF TRBV20-1 TRBD2 TRBJ2-3 .
TGTGCCAGCAGTGGTCGACGGCTGAACACTGAAGCTTTCTTT CASSGRRLNTEAFF TRBV2 . TRBJ1-1 few
TGTGCCAGCAGTTTTAGCCCGCTAGATCCCATTGAGCAGTTCTTC CASSFSPLDPIEQFF TRBV27 . TRBJ2-1 .
TGTGCCAGCTGCCTCTGGGGGGGTAGCTCCTACGAGCAGTACTTC CASCLWGGSSYEQYF TRBV6-2/TRBV6-3 TRBD2 TRBJ2-7 .
TGTGCTAGTGGTCCTTCGACAGGGAACTATGGCTACACCTTC CASGPSTGNYGYTF TRBV12-5 TRBD1 TRBJ1-2 few
TGCAGCGTATCAGGGGGGCCCGGGGAGCTGTTTTTT CSVSGGPGELFF TRBV29-1 . TRBJ2-2 few
TGTGCCAGCAGTGGGGTTCAGGGCAACACTGAAGCTTTCTTT CASSGVQGNTEAFF TRBV25-1 . TRBJ1-1 .
TGTGCCAGCAGCCGCCAGAGTAGCGGGAGGTTTTACGAGCAGTACTTC CASSRQSSGRFYEQYF TRBV7-2 TRBD2 TRBJ2-7 .
TGTGCCACCAGCAGGATGGCAGGGACTGACGAGCAGTACTTC CATSRMAGTDEQYF TRBV15 . TRBJ2-7 .
TGCAGCGTTCCCATCGGGACAGACTATGGTTACACCTTC CSVPIGTDYGYTF TRBV29-1 TRBD1 TRBJ1-2 few
TGTGCCAGCAACCATGGACTAGTCGCAGATACGCAGTATTTT CASNHGLVADTQYF TRBV7-9 TRBD2 TRBJ2-3 few
TGTGCCATCAGCCGGGACACAGAAGAGACCCAGTACTTC CAISRDTEETQYF TRBV10-3 . TRBJ2-5 few
TGTGCCAGCAGTTTATCGGGAACAGGGCACTACGAGCAGTACTTC CASSLSGTGHYEQYF TRBV27 . TRBJ2-7 .
TGCAGTGCGATCGAGAGCAATCAGCCCCGGCATTTT CSAIESNQPRHF TRBV20-1 . TRBJ1-5 .
TGTGCCAGCAGTTTTTACTACGGGAAGGCAGGCACAGATACGCAGTATTTT CASSFYYGKAGTDTQYF TRBV27 . TRBJ2-3 .
TGTGCCAGCAGCTCGTCGGGGACGGCTGGCACAGATACGCAGTATTTT CASSSSGTAGTDTQYF TRBV7-6 . TRBJ2-3 .
TGTGCCAGCAGCTTACGTCAGGACAGAGGATACAATCAGCCCCAGCATTTT CASSLRQDRGYNQPQHF TRBV7-8 . TRBJ1-5 .
TGTGCCAGCAGCTCCAGACAGGGATTGCGAGATTCACCCCTCCACTTT CASSSRQGLRDSPLHF TRBV7-8 TRBD1 TRBJ1-6 .
TGTGCCAGCAGCTCCCGAACGAGACGGTATGGGGTCCTCGTCTACAATGAGCAGTTCTTC CASSSRTRRYGVLVYNEQFF TRBV7-9 . TRBJ2-1 .
TGTGCCATCAGTTTTTCGATGGACAGGCCTTCCTACAATGAGCAGTTCTTC CAISFSMDRPSYNEQFF TRBV10-3 TRBD1 TRBJ2-1 .
TGTGCCAGCAGCTTGGCACTCGGGGGGGGTGAGGCCCAAGAGACCCAGTACTTC CASSLALGGGEAQETQYF TRBV5-4 TRBD2 TRBJ2-5 .
TGTGCCAGCAGACAAAAGACAGACAAGGACACTGAAGCTTTCTTT CASRQKTDKDTEAFF TRBV6-1 . TRBJ1-1 .
TGTGCCAGCAGCTCCCTTACGCCCTACGAGCAGTACTTC CASSSLTPYEQYF TRBV5-6 . TRBJ2-7 .
TGTGCCAGCAGTGCCACGACGGTGCGTACCTATGGCTACACCTTC CASSATTVRTYGYTF TRBV6-1 . TRBJ1-2 .
TGTGCCAGCAGTTACTTGTCGGATCTAGCCAAAAACATTCAGTACTTC CASSYLSDLAKNIQYF TRBV6-6 . TRBJ2-4 few
TGTGCCAGCACCTTGGCCCCGGGACACAGGACGGGAGAGACCCAGTACTTC CASTLAPGHRTGETQYF TRBV11-2 . TRBJ2-5 .
TGCAGCGTTCCAGTTCCGGGCTCAGCCCGCCCGAGATACACTGAAGCTTTCTTT CSVPVPGSARPRYTEAFF TRBV29-1 . TRBJ1-1 .
TGTGCCAGCAGCCCAGTGGGATGGCTCAATGAGCAGTTCTTC CASSPVGWLNEQFF TRBV7-2 . TRBJ2-1 .
TGTGCCAGCAGTGACCGACTAGCGGGGTACAATGAGCAGTTCTTC CASSDRLAGYNEQFF TRBV6-4 TRBD2 TRBJ2-1 once
TGTGCCAGCACCCTACTAGCGGGAGGGAGCAACAATGAGCAGTTCTTC CASTLLAGGSNNEQFF TRBV7-6 TRBD2 TRBJ2-1 .